This TCR beta chain was obtained from a study of post-analysis software for immune sequencing data. Study outcomes and limitations: Roughly five TRBV segments were more frequent in patients than controls; TRBV5-6, TRBV5-1 and TRBV20-1 belonged to this group. The study found significantly lower normalized Chao1 diversity in multiple sclerosis patients than in controls.

With respect to this clonotype: What it binds is not known.

This CDR3 spans 18 amino acids. V trimming: 3 bases; J trimming: 1 base; junction bases outside the gene matches: 10. From germline, CDR1 is LGHNT and CDR2 FRNRAP. Unique molecular identifiers were carried by the TCR beta cDNA libraries. TCRdb re-analysed the PCR reads in MiXCR, keeping a single row per CDR3 protein. This sample yields 750,000 to 950,000 distinct CDR3 sequences, of which more than 45% are seen a single time; 4.9% belongs to the top ten. V is TRBV12-5 and J is TRBJ2-2; 8 bases match TRBD1. This clonotype was obtained from a girl between 5 and 17 years old with multiple sclerosis. The sequencing input was blood. The CDR3 sequence: CASGFGKDRVGNTGELFF. The CDR3 DNA reads as TGTGCTAGTGGTTTTGGGAAGGACAGGGTTGGGAACACCGGGGAGCTGTTTTTT.